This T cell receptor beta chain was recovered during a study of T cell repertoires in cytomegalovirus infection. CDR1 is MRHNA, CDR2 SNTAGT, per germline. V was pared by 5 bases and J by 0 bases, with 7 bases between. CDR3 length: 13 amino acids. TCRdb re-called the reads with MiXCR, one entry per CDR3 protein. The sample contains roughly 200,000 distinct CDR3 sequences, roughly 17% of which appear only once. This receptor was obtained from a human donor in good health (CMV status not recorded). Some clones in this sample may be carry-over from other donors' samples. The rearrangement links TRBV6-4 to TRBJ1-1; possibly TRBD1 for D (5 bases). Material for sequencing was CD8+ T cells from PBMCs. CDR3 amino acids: CASSKGLNTEAFF. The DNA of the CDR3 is TGTGCCAGCAGTAAGGGGCTGAACACTGAAGCTTTCTTT.